These T cell receptor beta chains were read from a single sample in a study of blood T cell repertoires in COVID-19. Assay used: immunoSEQ multiplex PCR; TCRdb lists only in-frame clones, some missing. This table holds under 250,000 clones, approximately 90% found once. The sequenced sample was PBMCs or T cells enriched from blood (not recorded which). These TCRs come from a young woman in a cohort exposed to, infected with or recovered from COVID-19 (not recorded which). Both conserved end residues are part of each CDR3. A D gene is named only where the DNA matches it firmly. Not all rows give a size; the values are once, few, many and, for expanded clones, a class.

d_call	v_call	clone_size	j_call	cdr3_aa	cdr3_nt
NA	TRBV20-1	NA	TRBJ1-1	CSASPPGGETEAFF	TGCAGTGCCAGTCCTCCCGGGGGAGAAACTGAAGCTTTCTTT
TRBD1	TRBV6-5	NA	TRBJ1-2	CASRAGQGTDGYTF	TGTGCCAGCAGAGCGGGACAGGGGACCGATGGCTACACCTTC
TRBD1	TRBV11-2	once	TRBJ1-1	CASSLVSGGGTEAFF	TGTGCCAGCAGCTTAGTCTCAGGGGGAGGAACTGAAGCTTTCTTT
NA	TRBV5-1	NA	TRBJ1-1	CASSLLLRLPGPINTEAFF	TGCGCCAGCAGCTTGTTGCTAAGGTTGCCAGGGCCTATAAACACTGAAGCTTTCTTT
NA	TRBV10-2	NA	TRBJ1-5	CASKAVREEPQHF	TGCGCCAGCAAGGCAGTTCGGGAGGAGCCCCAGCATTTT
NA	TRBV10-1	NA	TRBJ1-1	CASRVEWGYTEAFF	TGCGCCAGTCGTGTAGAGTGGGGCTATACTGAAGCTTTCTTT
TRBD2	TRBV7-6	NA	TRBJ2-3	CASSPLTISGVTDTQYF	TGTGCCAGCAGCCCCCTTACCATTAGCGGGGTTACAGATACGCAGTATTTT
NA	TRBV4-1	NA	TRBJ1-1	CASKGGAGNTEAFF	TGCGCCAGCAAGGGGGGGGCCGGGAACACTGAAGCTTTCTTT
TRBD1	TRBV28	NA	TRBJ1-3	CASRGQGAPSTGNTIYF	TGTGCCAGCAGAGGACAGGGGGCACCTTCCACTGGAAACACCATATATTTT
NA	TRBV3-1/TRBV3-2	NA	TRBJ1-6	CASSRSTTGGYNSPLHF	TGTGCCAGCAGCCGCTCCACCACGGGGGGCTATAATTCACCCCTCCACTTT
TRBD2	TRBV19	NA	TRBJ2-5	CASSMTGGSQETQYF	TGTGCCAGTAGTATGACGGGAGGCAGTCAAGAGACCCAGTACTTC
NA	TRBV5-1	once	TRBJ1-5	CASSIGGTSNQPQHF	TGCGCCAGCAGCATCGGGGGAACGAGCAATCAGCCCCAGCATTTT
NA	TRBV18	NA	TRBJ1-1	CASSPEGPMNTEAFF	TGTGCCAGCTCACCAGAGGGCCCGATGAACACTGAAGCTTTCTTT
NA	TRBV18	few	TRBJ2-7	CASSPSADSMYEQYF	TGTGCCAGCTCACCGTCTGCGGACTCCATGTACGAGCAGTACTTC
NA	TRBV7-8	NA	TRBJ2-7	CASSLDYYEQYF	TGTGCCAGCAGCTTAGATTACTACGAGCAGTACTTC
TRBD1	TRBV7-2	NA	TRBJ1-1	CASTPGQLNTEAFF	TGTGCCAGCACCCCGGGACAGCTGAACACTGAAGCTTTCTTT
TRBD1	TRBV19	NA	TRBJ1-5	CASSIARGYGNQPQHF	TGTGCCAGTAGTATAGCCAGGGGGTACGGCAATCAGCCCCAGCATTTT
TRBD1	TRBV28	NA	TRBJ1-4	CASNGQGEKLFF	TGTGCCAGCAACGGACAGGGTGAAAAACTGTTTTTT
NA	TRBV6-5	NA	TRBJ2-1	CASSGTGQYNEQFF	TGTGCCAGCAGCGGTACCGGACAGTACAATGAGCAGTTCTTC
NA	TRBV5-4	few	TRBJ2-1	CASSPGGPVGNEQFF	TGTGCCAGCAGCCCAGGAGGGCCAGTAGGCAATGAGCAGTTCTTC
NA	TRBV2	NA	TRBJ1-2	CASSEAAGAEGYTF	TGTGCCAGCAGTGAAGCTGCGGGGGCGGAGGGCTACACCTTC
NA	TRBV6-5	NA	TRBJ1-4	CASTKRGFGEKLFF	TGTGCCAGCACCAAGAGGGGGTTCGGTGAAAAACTGTTTTTT
TRBD1	TRBV4-1	NA	TRBJ1-6	CASSLYTGQRSYNSPLHF	TGCGCCAGCAGCCTATATACGGGACAGCGCTCCTATAATTCACCCCTCCACTTT
TRBD1	TRBV18	NA	TRBJ1-1	CASSLEDRVDVTEAFF	TGTGCCAGCTCACTGGAGGACAGGGTTGATGTCACTGAAGCTTTCTTT
NA	TRBV18	few	TRBJ1-1	CASSRQEDTEAFF	TGTGCCAGCTCGCGTCAGGAAGACACTGAAGCTTTCTTT
TRBD1	TRBV30	NA	TRBJ1-2	CAWTGTGILNYGYTF	TGTGCCTGGACCGGGACAGGAATTCTTAACTATGGCTACACCTTC
TRBD2	TRBV27	NA	TRBJ2-1	CASSLGGSYNEQFF	TGTGCCAGCAGTTTGGGGGGGAGTTACAATGAGCAGTTCTTC
TRBD2	TRBV5-1	NA	TRBJ2-4	CASSLRTSGGTPGAKNIQYF	TGCGCCAGCAGCCTCCGGACTAGCGGGGGCACCCCCGGGGCCAAAAACATTCAGTACTTC
NA	TRBV28	once	TRBJ2-7	CASSPLGVLSYEQYF	TGTGCCAGCAGTCCCCTCGGGGTACTTTCCTACGAGCAGTACTTC
NA	TRBV3-1/TRBV3-2	NA	TRBJ2-2	CASSPLGGSTTSNTGELFF	TGTGCCAGCAGCCCTCTGGGTGGCTCGACTACCTCGAACACCGGGGAGCTGTTTTTT
TRBD1	TRBV11-2	NA	TRBJ1-6	CASSPTGGYNSPLHF	TGTGCCAGCAGCCCCACAGGGGGCTATAATTCACCCCTCCACTTT
TRBD2	TRBV10-1	NA	TRBJ2-7	CASSRGGNHEQYF	TGCGCCAGCTCGCGGGGGGGCAACCACGAGCAGTACTTC
TRBD1	TRBV5-1	NA	TRBJ1-2	CASSPQTGGGYGYTF	TGCGCCAGCAGCCCCCAAACAGGGGGCGGCTATGGCTACACCTTC
TRBD1	TRBV3-1/TRBV3-2	NA	TRBJ1-1	CASSQLGTGGTEAFF	TGTGCCAGCAGCCAACTTGGGACAGGGGGAACTGAAGCTTTCTTT
NA	TRBV11-3	NA	TRBJ2-2	CASSQVSNTGELFF	TGTGCCAGCAGCCAGGTTTCGAACACCGGGGAGCTGTTTTTT
NA	TRBV6-5	few	TRBJ1-2	CASSPNRAYGYTF	TGTGCCAGCAGTCCAAACAGAGCATATGGCTACACCTTC
TRBD2	TRBV11-2	NA	TRBJ2-1	CASSLVSGGYNEQFF	TGTGCCAGCAGCTTAGTCAGCGGGGGGTACAATGAGCAGTTCTTC
NA	TRBV11-2	NA	TRBJ2-1	CASSLDVFGLMPEQFF	TGTGCCAGCAGCTTAGATGTTTTCGGACTCATGCCTGAGCAGTTCTTC
TRBD1	TRBV2	NA	TRBJ2-7	CASSARQGSYEQYF	TGTGCCAGCAGTGCCAGACAGGGTTCCTACGAGCAGTACTTC
TRBD1	TRBV5-4	NA	TRBJ1-6	CASSQGQAGSPLHF	TGTGCCAGCAGCCAAGGACAGGCCGGTTCACCCCTCCACTTT
TRBD2	TRBV5-6	once	TRBJ2-5	CASSDTTSGETQYF	TGTGCCAGCAGCGATACGACTAGCGGAGAGACCCAGTACTTC
TRBD1	TRBV6-2/TRBV6-3	NA	TRBJ2-5	CASSRGRETQYF	TGTGCCAGCAGTAGGGGGCGGGAGACCCAGTACTTC
NA	TRBV24-1	NA	TRBJ1-4	CATSDLFRDNPNEKLFF	TGTGCCACCAGTGATTTATTCCGGGACAACCCAAATGAAAAACTGTTTTTT
TRBD1	TRBV19	once	TRBJ1-2	CASSPRDRRNYGYTF	TGTGCCAGTAGTCCGCGGGACAGACGGAACTATGGCTACACCTTC
NA	TRBV7-9	NA	TRBJ2-1	CASSLAPGGERNEQFF	TGTGCCAGCAGCTTAGCTCCGGGCGGGGAGCGCAATGAGCAGTTCTTC
NA	TRBV7-9	once	TRBJ2-3	CASSPSADTQYF	TGTGCCAGCAGCCCCTCGGCAGATACGCAGTATTTT
NA	TRBV6-4	NA	TRBJ2-1	CARSGLTGPSSYNEQFF	TGTGCCCGGTCCGGCCTTACAGGTCCTAGCTCCTACAATGAGCAGTTCTTC
NA	TRBV24-1	NA	TRBJ2-3	CATSANAPGDTQYF	TGTGCCACCAGTGCCAACGCCCCGGGGGATACGCAGTATTTT
TRBD2	TRBV29-1	NA	TRBJ2-1	CSVPRGGTSETEQFF	TGCAGCGTTCCTAGGGGAGGGACTAGCGAAACCGAGCAGTTCTTC
NA	TRBV18	NA	TRBJ1-6	CASSPLGENSPLHF	TGTGCCAGCTCACCCCTCGGGGAGAATTCACCCCTCCACTTT
TRBD1	TRBV3-1/TRBV3-2	NA	TRBJ1-6	CASSRGTGPYYEPLHF	TGTGCCAGCAGCCGAGGGACAGGGCCCTATTACGAGCCCCTCCACTTT
TRBD2	TRBV5-1	NA	TRBJ2-5	CASSLVLAGGQETQYF	TGCGCCAGCAGCTTGGTACTAGCGGGAGGGCAAGAGACCCAGTACTTC
TRBD1	TRBV18	NA	TRBJ1-5	CASSPAGTGDSQPQHF	TGTGCCAGCTCGCCCGCCGGGACAGGGGATAGTCAGCCCCAGCATTTT
NA	TRBV10-1	NA	TRBJ2-7	CASSESGSGYEQYF	TGCGCCAGCAGTGAGTCGGGTTCAGGCTACGAGCAGTACTTC